This T cell receptor beta chain emerged from a study of technical replicates of blood from several donors. This clone was seen just once. Clones were read by immunoSEQ multiplex PCR, and TCRdb kept only the in-frame ones, dropping some. The profile covers under 90,000 clones, with roughly 90% appearing a single time and 0.2% to 0.3% taken by the ten largest. The CDR3 length is 10 residues. Trimming stripped 10 bases from V and 5 bases from J, with 6 bases between. CDR1 and CDR2 from the germline V gene are MRHNA and SNTAGT. Sequenced: T cells isolated from PBMCs. This sequence was found in a human donor in good health. The genes are TRBV6-4 and TRBJ1-5; unclear D gene. CDR3 sequence (DNA): TGTGCCATCGTTTATCAGCCCCAGCATTTT. It codes for CAIVYQPQHF.